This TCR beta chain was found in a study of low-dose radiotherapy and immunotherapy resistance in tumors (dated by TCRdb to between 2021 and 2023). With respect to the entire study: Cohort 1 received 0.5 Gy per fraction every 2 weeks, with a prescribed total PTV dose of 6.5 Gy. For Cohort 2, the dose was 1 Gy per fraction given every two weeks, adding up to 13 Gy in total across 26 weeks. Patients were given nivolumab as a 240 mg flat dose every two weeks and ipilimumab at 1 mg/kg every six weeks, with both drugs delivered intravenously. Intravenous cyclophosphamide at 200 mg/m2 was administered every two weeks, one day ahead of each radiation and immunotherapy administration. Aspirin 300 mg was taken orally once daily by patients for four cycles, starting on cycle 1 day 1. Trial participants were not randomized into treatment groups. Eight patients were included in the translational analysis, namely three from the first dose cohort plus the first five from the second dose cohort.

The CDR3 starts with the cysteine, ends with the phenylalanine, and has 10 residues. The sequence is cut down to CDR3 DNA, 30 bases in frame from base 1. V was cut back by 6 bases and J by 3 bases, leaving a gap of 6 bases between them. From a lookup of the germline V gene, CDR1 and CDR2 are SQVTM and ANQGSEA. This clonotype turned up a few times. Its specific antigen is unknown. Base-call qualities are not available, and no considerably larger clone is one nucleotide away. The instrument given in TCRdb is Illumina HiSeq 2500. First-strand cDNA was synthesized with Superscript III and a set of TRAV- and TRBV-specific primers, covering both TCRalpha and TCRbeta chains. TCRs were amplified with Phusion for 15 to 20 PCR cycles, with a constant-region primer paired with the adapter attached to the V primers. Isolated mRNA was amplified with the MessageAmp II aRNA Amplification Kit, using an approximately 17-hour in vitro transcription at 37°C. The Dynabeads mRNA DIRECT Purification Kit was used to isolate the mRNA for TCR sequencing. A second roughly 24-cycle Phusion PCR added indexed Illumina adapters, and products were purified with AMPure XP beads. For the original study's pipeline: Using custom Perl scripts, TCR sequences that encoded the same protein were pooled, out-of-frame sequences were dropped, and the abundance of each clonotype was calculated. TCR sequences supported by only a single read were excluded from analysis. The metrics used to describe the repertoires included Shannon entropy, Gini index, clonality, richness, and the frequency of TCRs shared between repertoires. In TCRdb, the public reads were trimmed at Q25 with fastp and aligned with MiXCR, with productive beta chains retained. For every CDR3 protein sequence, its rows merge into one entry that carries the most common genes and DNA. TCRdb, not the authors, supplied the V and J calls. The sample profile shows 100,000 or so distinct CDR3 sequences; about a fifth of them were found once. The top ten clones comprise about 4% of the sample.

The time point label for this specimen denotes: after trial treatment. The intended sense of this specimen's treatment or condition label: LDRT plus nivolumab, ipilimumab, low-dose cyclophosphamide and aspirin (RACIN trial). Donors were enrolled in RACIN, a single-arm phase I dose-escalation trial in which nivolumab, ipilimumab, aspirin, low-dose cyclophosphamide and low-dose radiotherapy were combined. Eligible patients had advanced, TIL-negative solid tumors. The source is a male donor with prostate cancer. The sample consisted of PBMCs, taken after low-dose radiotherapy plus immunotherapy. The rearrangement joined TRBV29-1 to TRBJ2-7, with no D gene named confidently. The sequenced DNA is TGCAGCGTGTCTGACTACGAGCAGTACTTC. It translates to CSVSDYEQYF.